Listed below are T cell receptor beta chains from one sample, sequenced in a study of cytomegalovirus exposure and HLA in healthy donors. Sequencing used immunoSEQ multiplex PCR; TCRdb keeps in-frame clones, though not all of them. In the table there are fewer than 250,000 clones, roughly 88% of which are singletons. The sample consisted of PBMCs. The source of these receptors is a boy younger than 10 in good health and CMV-seronegative. Each CDR3 is given with its conserved first and last residue. D genes are given only for firm matches. Clone size is given for some rows only: seen once, a few or many times, or a class if the clone is expanded.

NA,NA,TRBV6-6,TRBJ2-3,TGTGCCAGCAGTCAGGGGAGCCTAGATACGCAGTATTTT,CASSQGSLDTQYF
NA,NA,TRBV12-5,TRBJ2-5,TGTGCTAGTGGTTTGGGACAGATACAAGAGACCCAGTACTTC,CASGLGQIQETQYF
TRBD1,NA,TRBV12-5,TRBJ1-1,TGTGCTAGTGGTCCCAATACGACAGGGTTGGTCCCTGAAGCTTTCTTT,CASGPNTTGLVPEAFF
TRBD2,NA,TRBV2,TRBJ2-7,TGTGCCAGCAGCGGGACTAGCGGCACCTACGAGCAGTACTTC,CASSGTSGTYEQYF
NA,NA,TRBV7-9,TRBJ2-7,TGTGCCAGCAGCTTAGGGAGGGGTGAGACAGTCACCTACGAGCAGTACTTC,CASSLGRGETVTYEQYF
TRBD2,NA,TRBV6-1,TRBJ2-3,TGTGCCAGCAGTGAATTGGGACTAGCGGGGTATACGCAGTATTTT,CASSELGLAGYTQYF
NA,NA,TRBV29-1,TRBJ1-2,TGCAGCGTTCGCGGGCCGCCTAACTATGGCTACACCTTC,CSVRGPPNYGYTF
NA,NA,TRBV29-1,TRBJ1-2,TGCAGCGTTGATTTAGATGGTGCAGGAGGCTACACCTTC,CSVDLDGAGGYTF
NA,NA,TRBV5-6,TRBJ2-3,TGTGCCAGCAGCTTGAGCGCTAGAAGCACAGATACGCAGTATTTT,CASSLSARSTDTQYF
NA,NA,TRBV7-6,TRBJ2-7,TGTGCCAGCAGCCGGTACGACTCCTACGAGCAGTACTTC,CASSRYDSYEQYF
NA,NA,TRBV6-4,TRBJ2-3,TGTGCCAGCAGTGGAGGACTGGGTACAGATACGCAGTATTTT,CASSGGLGTDTQYF
NA,NA,TRBV19,TRBJ2-1,TGTGCCAGTAGCACAGCTTCCTACAATGAGCAGTTCTTC,CASSTASYNEQFF
TRBD1,NA,TRBV4-1,TRBJ2-2,TGCGCCAGCAGCCAAGCCGCAGGGGGCTACACCGGGGAGCTGTTTTTT,CASSQAAGGYTGELFF
TRBD1,NA,TRBV5-1,TRBJ1-2,TGCGCCAGCAGCTTGGACAGGGGGAACTATGGCTACACCTTC,CASSLDRGNYGYTF
NA,NA,TRBV30,TRBJ1-5,TGTGCCTGGAGTCAGCCACAGGGCGATCAGCCCCAGCATTTT,CAWSQPQGDQPQHF
NA,NA,TRBV21-1,TRBJ2-7,TGTGCCAGCAGCAATTTTGTGTGTCCCCACGAGCAGTACTTC,CASSNFVCPHEQYF
NA,NA,TRBV5-1,TRBJ2-7,TGCGCCAGCAGCTCATTCACAGGGATCGAGCAGTACTTC,CASSSFTGIEQYF
TRBD1,once,TRBV27,TRBJ1-5,TGTGCCAGCAGTTACTCCCGGACAGGGTTACAGCCCCAGCATTTT,CASSYSRTGLQPQHF
TRBD2,NA,TRBV25-1,TRBJ2-5,TGTGCCAGCAGTGAATGGGGCCGGGGGGAAGAGACCCAGTACTTC,CASSEWGRGEETQYF
NA,NA,TRBV7-6,TRBJ1-3,TGTGCCAGCAGCCTGAGCTCTGGAAACACCATATATTTT,CASSLSSGNTIYF
TRBD1,few,TRBV6-5,TRBJ1-1,TGTGCCAGCAGAGTGGACAGGCTTGTGTTAGCTGAAGCTTTCTTT,CASRVDRLVLAEAFF
TRBD2,NA,TRBV6-1,TRBJ2-7,TGTGTCAGCAGTGACTGGCAGGGAGGGAGTTACGAGCAGTACTTC,CVSSDWQGGSYEQYF
NA,NA,TRBV5-1,TRBJ2-1,TGCGCCAGCAGCTTGGGTGGGGCAACCTACAATGAGCAGTTCTTC,CASSLGGATYNEQFF
NA,few,TRBV5-8,TRBJ1-1,TGTGCCAGCAGCCTCGGGAGGAACACTGAAGCTTTCTTT,CASSLGRNTEAFF
TRBD2,NA,TRBV7-2,TRBJ2-7,TGTGCCAGCAGCCTTGCAGCGGGAGGCCCGTACGAGCAGTACTTC,CASSLAAGGPYEQYF
NA,once,TRBV7-9,TRBJ1-1,TGTGCCAGCAGCCAGAGGACAGATCAAGCTTTCTTT,CASSQRTDQAFF
NA,NA,TRBV19,TRBJ1-1,TGTGCCAGTATCCCCCCCCAAGGGGTCCCAAACACTGAAGCTTTCTTT,CASIPPQGVPNTEAFF
TRBD1,few,TRBV30,TRBJ1-4,TGTGCCTCCGGACAGGGCACTGAAAAACTGTTTTTT,CASGQGTEKLFF
NA,NA,TRBV2,TRBJ2-2,TGTGCCAGCAGCCCCACAAACACCGGGGAGCTGTTTTTT,CASSPTNTGELFF
TRBD1,NA,TRBV2,TRBJ1-4,TGTGCCAGCAGTGAAGTAAGACAGGGAGGAGAAAAACTGTTTTTT,CASSEVRQGGEKLFF
TRBD1,NA,TRBV27,TRBJ2-7,TGTGCCAGCAGTACCTCGGACAGGGAGGTGTACGAGCAGTACTTC,CASSTSDREVYEQYF
NA,NA,TRBV5-8,TRBJ1-3,TGTGCCAGCAGCGCTAGGGGTCACACCATATATTTT,CASSARGHTIYF
NA,NA,TRBV29-1,TRBJ2-3,TGCAGCGTTGAAGATAACGGAGATACGCAGTATTTT,CSVEDNGDTQYF
TRBD2,once,TRBV6-1,TRBJ2-5,TGTGCCAGCAGTGAGCCGACTAGCCTGGAGACCCAGTACTTC,CASSEPTSLETQYF
NA,NA,TRBV6-5,TRBJ2-7,TGTGCCAGCAGACTCATCCCCCGGGACAACGAGCAGTACTTC,CASRLIPRDNEQYF